A selection of T cell receptor beta chains follows, all from one sample in a study of blood T cell repertoires in COVID-19. Sequencing was performed with immunoSEQ multiplex PCR; in TCRdb, only in-frame clones are kept and a portion is missing. The data contain 140,000 or so clones, roughly 83% of them singletons. What was sequenced was peripheral blood. All receptors come from a woman aged 70-85 years with COVID-19, enrolled during active disease. Both conserved end residues are part of each CDR3. Fields, in order: V gene, D gene, clone size, J gene, CDR3 DNA, CDR3 protein. D genes are given only for firm matches. For some rows the clone size is stated as once, few or many, or as a class when expanded; others skip it.

v_call: TRBV10-1; d_call: -; clone_size: -; j_call: TRBJ2-7; cdr3_nt: TGCGCCAGCAGTGAGTCTGGGACAAATGAGCAGTACTTC; cdr3_aa: CASSESGTNEQYF
v_call: TRBV5-8; d_call: -; clone_size: -; j_call: TRBJ1-5; cdr3_nt: TGTGCCAGCAGCTTGGCTTTGTTTGGTGGCTGGGGCCCAGATCATCAGCCCCAGCATTTT; cdr3_aa: CASSLALFGGWGPDHQPQHF
v_call: TRBV6-5; d_call: TRBD1; clone_size: -; j_call: TRBJ1-5; cdr3_nt: TGTGCCAGCAGTCTGCCGGGACAGGGGAATCAGCCCCAGCATTTT; cdr3_aa: CASSLPGQGNQPQHF
v_call: TRBV27; d_call: -; clone_size: -; j_call: TRBJ1-1; cdr3_nt: TGTGCCAGCAGTTTGAGGCAGTACACTGAAGCTTTCTTT; cdr3_aa: CASSLRQYTEAFF
v_call: TRBV2; d_call: TRBD1; clone_size: -; j_call: TRBJ2-7; cdr3_nt: TGTGCCAGCAGTCTCGACAGGGGATTGGGAGAGCAGTACTTC; cdr3_aa: CASSLDRGLGEQYF
v_call: TRBV7-2; d_call: TRBD1; clone_size: -; j_call: TRBJ1-2; cdr3_nt: TGTGCCAGCAGCCCTGGACAGGGGGCCCCCTATGGCTACACCTTC; cdr3_aa: CASSPGQGAPYGYTF
v_call: TRBV19; d_call: TRBD1; clone_size: -; j_call: TRBJ1-1; cdr3_nt: TGTGCCAGTAGTATAGGGGGCGGACAGGCGAACACTGAAGCTTTCTTT; cdr3_aa: CASSIGGGQANTEAFF
v_call: TRBV7-9; d_call: -; clone_size: once; j_call: TRBJ2-2; cdr3_nt: TGTGCCGGAGGGAGGAACACCGGGGAGCTGTTTTTT; cdr3_aa: CAGGRNTGELFF
v_call: TRBV6-5; d_call: TRBD1; clone_size: -; j_call: TRBJ1-5; cdr3_nt: TGTGCCAGCAGGGGGACAGGGGGCGCCGGACAGCCCCAGCATTTT; cdr3_aa: CASRGTGGAGQPQHF
v_call: TRBV28; d_call: TRBD1; clone_size: once; j_call: TRBJ1-4; cdr3_nt: TGTGCCAGCAGTAGAAAACAGGGGGTGGGTGTAAAACTGTTTTTT; cdr3_aa: CASSRKQGVGVKLFF
v_call: TRBV28; d_call: -; clone_size: -; j_call: TRBJ1-1; cdr3_nt: TGTGCCAGCAAGTCTGGGGGGGTGGGTCGAAACACTGAAGCTTTCTTT; cdr3_aa: CASKSGGVGRNTEAFF
v_call: TRBV3-1/TRBV3-2; d_call: -; clone_size: -; j_call: TRBJ1-1; cdr3_nt: TGTGCCAGCAGCGGAGGGCGCGGGCAGGCTTTCTTT; cdr3_aa: CASSGGRGQAFF
v_call: TRBV19; d_call: -; clone_size: few; j_call: TRBJ1-5; cdr3_nt: TGTGCCAGTAACTTGAGCAATCAGCCCCAGCATTTT; cdr3_aa: CASNLSNQPQHF
v_call: TRBV5-5; d_call: -; clone_size: -; j_call: TRBJ1-3; cdr3_nt: TGTGCCAGCAGCTTCGACCCCGGATCGGGTGGAAACACCATATATTTT; cdr3_aa: CASSFDPGSGGNTIYF
v_call: TRBV6-1; d_call: -; clone_size: -; j_call: TRBJ1-1; cdr3_nt: TGTGCCAGCAGTGAAGACAGGGTGAACACTGAAGCTTTCTTT; cdr3_aa: CASSEDRVNTEAFF
v_call: TRBV2; d_call: TRBD1; clone_size: -; j_call: TRBJ1-1; cdr3_nt: TGTGCCAGTGGGACAGGGATGAACACTGAAGCTTTCTTT; cdr3_aa: CASGTGMNTEAFF
v_call: TRBV29-1; d_call: -; clone_size: -; j_call: TRBJ1-2; cdr3_nt: TGCAGCGTTGAAGATCTCCCCTTTAAGCGGGGCTACACCTTC; cdr3_aa: CSVEDLPFKRGYTF
v_call: TRBV5-1; d_call: -; clone_size: -; j_call: TRBJ1-2; cdr3_nt: TGCGCCAGCAGCAACTCCCAAACAGGACAGAACGACTATGGCTACACCTTC; cdr3_aa: CASSNSQTGQNDYGYTF
v_call: TRBV29-1; d_call: TRBD1; clone_size: few; j_call: TRBJ1-2; cdr3_nt: TGCAGCGTCCGACCAGACAGGGAGGGCTACACCTTC; cdr3_aa: CSVRPDREGYTF
v_call: TRBV27; d_call: -; clone_size: -; j_call: TRBJ1-1; cdr3_nt: TGTGCCAGCAGCTTTAGGGGGGGGCGGACTGAAGCTTTCTTT; cdr3_aa: CASSFRGGRTEAFF